The 8 T cell receptor beta chains below all came from one sample that was sequenced in a study of cytomegalovirus exposure and HLA in healthy donors. Both 60 Vbeta primers and 13 Jbeta primers went into the PCR. Produced via immunoSEQ multiplex PCR; TCRdb's table is partial and in-frame only. The listing records 100,000 to 150,000 clones. The sequenced sample consisted of PBMCs. These receptors all stem from a middle-aged woman in good health and CMV-seronegative.

The V call is TRBV7-2, the J call TRBJ1-5, with 8 bases lining up with TRBD1. Germline CDR1 SGHTA, CDR2 FQGNSA. The trim removed 3 bases at V and 5 bases at J, leaving 3 bases unmatched. CDR3 length: 14 residues. CDR3 in DNA: TGTGCCAGCAGCTTGGGGACAGGACATCAGCCCCAGCATTTT. Its translation: CASSLGTGHQPQHF.

This chain links TRBV7-9 with TRBJ1-6; no definite D call. V was shortened by 0 bases and J by 6 bases, with 9 bases between the two germline ends. The CDR3 is made up of 15 amino acids. Germline V gene sequence: CDR1 SEHNR, CDR2 FQNEAQ (reference sequence). The CDR3 DNA reads as TGTGCCAGCAGCTTAGCAATAGCCCTTAATTCACCCCTCCACTTT. Encoded protein: CASSLAIALNSPLHF.

The V call is TRBV10-3, the J call TRBJ1-1; D possibly corresponds to TRBD1 (5 bases). V was pared by 10 bases and J by 3 bases, with 12 bases between. In germline, CDR1 is ENHRY, CDR2 SYGVKD. There are 12 residues in the CDR3. The CDR3 nucleotides read TGTGCCACCCGGGACTGGGACACTGAAGCTTTCTTT. It yields the protein CATRDWDTEAFF.

The CDR3 coding sequence is TGCGCCAGCAGCTGGGACAGGGGCGTAGTAATAACCAACTACGAGCAGTACTTC. Its protein is CASSWDRGVVITNYEQYF. V is TRBV5-1 and J is TRBJ2-7; the match to TRBD1 covers 10 bases. The CDR3 runs to 18 residues. Germline V gene data show CDR1 as SGHRS and CDR2 as YFSETQ. The ends lost 3 bases at V and 3 bases at J; junction bases unmatched: 15.

The rearrangement uses TRBV7-9 and TRBJ1-1, with D maybe TRBD1 (5 bases). This CDR3 comprises 16 residues. Germline V gene lookup returns CDR1 SEHNR and CDR2 FQNEAQ (reference sequence). V was shortened by 1 base and J by 2 bases, with 14 bases between the two germline ends. CDR3 in amino acids: CASSLDIGAPNTEAFF. CDR3 bases: TGTGCCAGCAGCTTAGACATAGGGGCACCTAACACTGAAGCTTTCTTT.

The gene calls are TRBV6-4 and TRBJ2-3; maybe TRBD2 (6 bases). V shed 4 bases and J shed 2 bases, with 10 bases lying between them. The CDR3 sequence is 14 residues long. Germline V lookup: CDR1 MRHNA, CDR2 SNTAGT. CDR3 nucleotides: TGTGCCAGCAGTGCCGGGACTGACACAGATACGCAGTATTTT. This sequence encodes CASSAGTDTDTQYF.

V usage is TRBV28 and J usage is TRBJ2-7; D ambiguous. Germline V CDR1 and CDR2: MDHEN, SYDVKM. Trimming cost V 5 bases and J 3 bases, with 11 bases left between them. The CDR3 covers 13 residues. The CDR3 region has the DNA TGTGCCAGCAGTGTTTTTCCGGGCTACGAGCAGTACTTC. Its protein is CASSVFPGYEQYF.

The chain uses TRBV5-1 and TRBJ1-1, with D perhaps matching TRBD1 (6 bases). Deletions cut 4 bases from V and 3 bases from J, with 31 bases between. This CDR3 has 20 residues. CDR1 and CDR2 (germline): SGHRS, YFSETQ. The CDR3: CASSQVRLSGTRGLHTEAFF. The CDR3 DNA reads as TGCGCCAGCAGCCAGGTCCGTCTCTCCGGGACAAGAGGACTCCACACTGAAGCTTTCTTT.